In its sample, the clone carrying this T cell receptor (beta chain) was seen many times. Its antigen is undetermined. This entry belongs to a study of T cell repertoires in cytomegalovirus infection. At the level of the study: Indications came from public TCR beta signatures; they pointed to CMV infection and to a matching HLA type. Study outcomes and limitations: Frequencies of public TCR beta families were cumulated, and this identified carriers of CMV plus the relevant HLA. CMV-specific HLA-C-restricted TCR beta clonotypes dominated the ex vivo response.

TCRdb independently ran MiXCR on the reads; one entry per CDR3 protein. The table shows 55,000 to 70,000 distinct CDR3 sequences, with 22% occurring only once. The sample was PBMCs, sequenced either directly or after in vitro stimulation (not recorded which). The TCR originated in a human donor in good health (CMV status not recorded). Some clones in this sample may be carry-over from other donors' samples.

The chain's CDR3 is CAYRRGRINTGELFF. The DNA for the CDR3 is TGTGCCTACCGCAGGGGGCGGATAAACACCGGGGAGCTGTTTTTT. This rearrangement joins TRBV30 to TRBJ2-2; 8 nucleotides agree with TRBD1. Germline values: CDR1 GTSNPN, CDR2 SVGIG (reference sequence). The V and J ends lost 7 bases and 2 bases, in that order; junction bases with no gene match: 9. The CDR3 spans 15 residues.